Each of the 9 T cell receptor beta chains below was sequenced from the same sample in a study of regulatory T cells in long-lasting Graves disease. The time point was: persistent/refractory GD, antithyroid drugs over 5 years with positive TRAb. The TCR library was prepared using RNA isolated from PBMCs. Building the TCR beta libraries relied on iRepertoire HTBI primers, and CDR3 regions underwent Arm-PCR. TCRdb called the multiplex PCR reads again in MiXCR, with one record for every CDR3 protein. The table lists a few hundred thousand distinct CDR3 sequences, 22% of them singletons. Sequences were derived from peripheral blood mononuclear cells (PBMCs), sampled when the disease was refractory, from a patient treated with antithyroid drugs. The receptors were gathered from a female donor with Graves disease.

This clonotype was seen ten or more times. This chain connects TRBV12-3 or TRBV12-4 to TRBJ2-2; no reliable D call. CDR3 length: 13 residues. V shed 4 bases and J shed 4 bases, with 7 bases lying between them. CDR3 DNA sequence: TGTGCCAGCAGTTACCGATCCACCGGGGAGCTGTTTTTT. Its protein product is CASSYRSTGELFF.

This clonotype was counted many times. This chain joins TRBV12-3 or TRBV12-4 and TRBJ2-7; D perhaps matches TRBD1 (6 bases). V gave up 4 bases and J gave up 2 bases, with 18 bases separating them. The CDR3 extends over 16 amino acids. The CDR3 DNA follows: TGTGCCAGCAGTTCCCCCCAGGGGAGTGGTACCTACGAGCAGTACTTC. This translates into CASSSPQGSGTYEQYF.

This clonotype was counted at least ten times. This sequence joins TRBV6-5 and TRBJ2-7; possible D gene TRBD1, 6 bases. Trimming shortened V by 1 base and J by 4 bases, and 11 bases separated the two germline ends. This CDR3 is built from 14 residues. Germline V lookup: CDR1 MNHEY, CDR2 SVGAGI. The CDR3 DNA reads TGTGCCAGCAGTTACTTGGGGACATATTACGAGCAGTACTTC. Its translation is CASSYLGTYYEQYF.

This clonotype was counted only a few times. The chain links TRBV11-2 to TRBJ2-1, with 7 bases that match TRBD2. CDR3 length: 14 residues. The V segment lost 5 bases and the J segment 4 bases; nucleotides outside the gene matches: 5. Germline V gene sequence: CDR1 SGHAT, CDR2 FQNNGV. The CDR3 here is CASSGGGLYNEQFF. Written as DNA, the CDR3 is TGTGCCAGCAGCGGGGGGGGACTTTACAATGAGCAGTTCTTC.

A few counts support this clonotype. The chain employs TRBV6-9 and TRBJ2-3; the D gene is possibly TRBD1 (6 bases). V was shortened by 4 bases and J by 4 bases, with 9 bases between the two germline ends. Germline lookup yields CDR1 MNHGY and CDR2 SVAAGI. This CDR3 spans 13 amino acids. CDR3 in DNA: TGTGCCAGCAGTTTTAGGGGGTCAGATACGCAGTATTTT. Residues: CASSFRGSDTQYF.

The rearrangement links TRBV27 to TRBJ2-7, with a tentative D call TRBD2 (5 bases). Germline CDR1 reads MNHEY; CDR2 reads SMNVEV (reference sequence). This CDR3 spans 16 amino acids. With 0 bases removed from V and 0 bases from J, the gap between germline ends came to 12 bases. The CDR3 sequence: CASSLSFPGSSYEQYF. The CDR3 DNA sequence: TGTGCCAGCAGTTTATCTTTCCCTGGGAGCTCCTACGAGCAGTACTTC.

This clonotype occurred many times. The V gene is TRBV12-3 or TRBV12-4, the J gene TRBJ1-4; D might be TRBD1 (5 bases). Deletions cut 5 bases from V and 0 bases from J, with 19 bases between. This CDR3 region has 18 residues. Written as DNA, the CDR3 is TGTGCCAGCAGTCCCGGCGCCGACAGCCTGGCAACTAATGAAAAACTGTTTTTT. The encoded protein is CASSPGADSLATNEKLFF.

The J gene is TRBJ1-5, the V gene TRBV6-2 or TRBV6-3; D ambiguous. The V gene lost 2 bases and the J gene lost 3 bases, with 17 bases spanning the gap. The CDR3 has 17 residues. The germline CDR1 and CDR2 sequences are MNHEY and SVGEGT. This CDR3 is CASSYSTFRETNQPQHF. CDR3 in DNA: TGTGCCAGCAGTTACAGTACTTTCCGGGAGACCAATCAGCCCCAGCATTTT.

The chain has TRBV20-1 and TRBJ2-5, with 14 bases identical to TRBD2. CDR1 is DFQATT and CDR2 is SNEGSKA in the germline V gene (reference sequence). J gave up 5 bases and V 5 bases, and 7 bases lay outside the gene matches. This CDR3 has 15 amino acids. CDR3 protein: CSAQTSGRAVETQYF. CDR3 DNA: TGCAGTGCTCAGACTAGCGGGAGGGCCGTGGAGACCCAGTACTTC.